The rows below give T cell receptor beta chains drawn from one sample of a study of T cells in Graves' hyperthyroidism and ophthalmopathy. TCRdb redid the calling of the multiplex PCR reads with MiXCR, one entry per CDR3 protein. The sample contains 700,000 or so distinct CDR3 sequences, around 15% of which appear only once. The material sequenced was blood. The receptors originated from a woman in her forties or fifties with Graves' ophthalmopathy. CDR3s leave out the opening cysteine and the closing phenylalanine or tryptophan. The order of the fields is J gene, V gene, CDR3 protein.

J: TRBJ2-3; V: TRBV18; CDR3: ASSPLGDGTDTQY
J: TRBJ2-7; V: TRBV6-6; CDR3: ASSYSVAKSSYEQY
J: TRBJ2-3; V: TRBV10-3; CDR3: AITPGQGVGDTQY
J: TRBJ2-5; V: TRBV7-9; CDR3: ASSLDPQGRETQY
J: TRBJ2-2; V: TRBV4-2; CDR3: ASSQDLAGDLKTGELF
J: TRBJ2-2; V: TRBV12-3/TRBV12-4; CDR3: ASLTGRDTGELF
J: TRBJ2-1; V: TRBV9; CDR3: ASSVPSGPSSYNEQF
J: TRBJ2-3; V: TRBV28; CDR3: ASSRPITSTDTQY
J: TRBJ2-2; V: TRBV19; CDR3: ASSIREAGELF
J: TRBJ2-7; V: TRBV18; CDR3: ASSRTAVVQRAYEQY
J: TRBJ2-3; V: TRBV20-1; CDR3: SAKRQDTDTQY
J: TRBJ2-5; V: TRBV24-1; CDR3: VTSTRDSGEETQY
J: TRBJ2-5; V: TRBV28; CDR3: ASSLVQGVQETQY
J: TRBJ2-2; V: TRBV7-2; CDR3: ASSFPSSGANTGELF
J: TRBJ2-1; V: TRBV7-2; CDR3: ASSLVIGQGANEQF
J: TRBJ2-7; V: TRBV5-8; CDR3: ASSFNRDRPSPYEQY
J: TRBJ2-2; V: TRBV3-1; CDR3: ASSKQVNTGELF
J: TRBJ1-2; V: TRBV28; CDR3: ASSLVLVGHGYT
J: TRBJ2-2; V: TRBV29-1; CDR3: SVDGGNTGELF
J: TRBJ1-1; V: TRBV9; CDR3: ASSVEDRNVAEAF
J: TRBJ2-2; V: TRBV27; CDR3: ASSLLAGGSTGELF
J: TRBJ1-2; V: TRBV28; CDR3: ASSQQGSRYGYT
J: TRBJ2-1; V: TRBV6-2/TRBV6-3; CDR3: ASSFRTSGSQSYNEQF
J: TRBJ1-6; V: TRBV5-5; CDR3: ASSLVGGAGRTLH